The clone carrying this TCR beta chain was counted ten times or more. What it binds is unknown. One entry per CDR3 protein, called by TCRdb with MiXCR from the 5' RACE reads. This repertoire shows 150,000 to 200,000 distinct CDR3 sequences, approximately 12% found once; its top ten account for roughly 9.6%. The data are from a study of CD8 T cells in ankylosing spondylitis. General study findings and limits: In ankylosing spondylitis blood, a motif of roughly eight highly homologous TCR beta variants appeared characteristic. Reports say disease-linked clones showed up significantly more in matched ankylosing spondylitis synovial fluid.

The CDR3 totals 13 residues. V lost 2 bases and J 3 bases, leaving 7 bases between the germline ends. The TCR originated in a female donor with ankylosing spondylitis or in good health (not recorded which). The J gene is TRBJ1-1, the V gene TRBV12-3 or TRBV12-4, with D unclear. The sample consisted of blood, either unsorted or a sorted T cell fraction (not recorded which). CDR3 in amino acids: CASSLSGDTEAFF. The CDR3 nucleotides are TGTGCCAGCAGTTTATCTGGGGACACTGAAGCTTTCTTT.